The clone carrying this T cell receptor (beta chain) was found a few times. Its antigen is currently unknown. This sample is drawn from a study of identical twins. Study conclusions and caveats: Models came in too low on out-of-frame TCR alpha sharing in monozygotic twins.

TCRdb called the 5' RACE reads again in MiXCR, with one record for every CDR3 protein. The sample yields around 550,000 distinct CDR3 sequences, 12% to 15% seen once. Only healthy Caucasians were included as donors. These same data were also listed under a study on yellow fever vaccine responses in identical twins.

This receptor was taken from a young woman in good health. The sample taken for sequencing was CD4+ T cells sorted from blood.

CDR3 DNA sequence: TGTGCCATCAGTGGCGTGGGGTCCGGGGAGCTGTTTTTT. This sequence encodes CAISGVGSGELFF. The chain joins TRBV10-3 to TRBJ2-2, with unresolved D. CDR3 length: 13 residues. Germline loops: CDR1 ENHRY, CDR2 SYGVKD. V was pared by 4 bases and J by 6 bases, with 9 bases between.